This T cell receptor beta chain emerged from a study of T cell responses to AZD1222 COVID-19 vaccine. Study in general: Whether given at about 4 or about 12 weeks, second doses were pooled. Notes on the study in general: Two AZD1222 administrations were followed by greater Spike-specific TCR breadth and depth. The donors showed a predominance of white British ancestry and of females, with possible underestimation of clonal diversity.

Libraries were prepared by immunoSEQ multiplex PCR; TCRdb keeps only in-frame clonotypes and omits some of them. This table holds under 80,000 clones, roughly 80% found once. This clone showed up just once. Antigen specificity is unknown. This clonotype was sampled from an adult in good health. Specimen: peripheral blood, collected on day 0 of AZD1222 vaccination.

CDR3 sequence reads: CASSLDEAGGEYEQYF. In nucleotides, the CDR3 is TGTGCCAGCAGCTTGGATGAAGCGGGAGGAGAATACGAGCAGTACTTC. This chain uses TRBV5-4 with TRBJ2-7; 9 bases fit TRBD2. V lost 0 bases to trimming and J lost 4 bases; unmatched junction nucleotides: 8. Germline CDR1 SGHNT, CDR2 YYREEE (reference sequence). The CDR3 contains 16 residues.